This passage covers 30 T cell receptor beta chains from one sample sequenced in a study of shared clonotypes between healthy human individuals (TCRdb year 2020). Library preparation was by the immunoSEQ multiplex PCR assay. Imported from immuneACCESS, the table was reduced by TCRdb to in-frame sequences with V and J called. These copies leave out some clones; in studies compared against another copy, an unresolved V gene accounts for under half, and the cause of the remainder is not known. The sample table records millions of clones; more than 80% of these occur just once. The biggest ten clones account for over 0.12% of the sample. Sequencing was done on a sample of naive CD4+ T cells sorted from blood. Interpreted using the paper, the cell subset or site label stands for: CD45RA+ positively selected. All receptors come from a man aged 18 to 29 in good health.

The chain joins TRBV27 to TRBJ1-2; D uncertain. V lost 0 bases and J 1 base, leaving 15 bases between the germline ends. CDR3 length: 17 residues. CDR1 is MNHEY, CDR2 SMNVEV, per germline (reference sequence). In nucleotides, the CDR3 is TGTGCCAGCAGTTTATCGGGGAACCTTGGTGGTAACTATGGCTACACCTTC. Its protein product is CASSLSGNLGGNYGYTF.

The chain couples TRBV7-9 to TRBJ2-3; D possibly corresponds to TRBD2 (6 bases). The V end lost 1 base, the J end lost 0 bases, and 11 bases lay between the germline ends. The CDR3 runs to 16 residues. Per germline, CDR1 SEHNR and CDR2 FQNEAQ (reference sequence). The CDR3 DNA is TGTGCCAGCAGCTTAGTTAGCGGTGTTAGCACAGATACGCAGTATTTT. This gives the protein CASSLVSGVSTDTQYF.

V gene TRBV10-1 combines with J gene TRBJ2-5; 12 positions match TRBD2. V shed 3 bases and J 4 bases; nucleotides not matched to a gene: 3. CDR3 length equals 15 residues. Looked up from germline, CDR1 is WNHNN and CDR2 is SYGVQD (reference sequence). This chain's CDR3 is CASSDGTSGLETQYF. In DNA, the CDR3 is TGCGCCAGCAGTGACGGGACTAGCGGGCTAGAGACCCAGTACTTC.

The V call is TRBV2, the J call TRBJ2-5, with D tentatively TRBD1 or TRBD2 (5 bases each). Per germline, CDR1 SNHLY and CDR2 FYNNEI. The ends were cut back, 6 bases at V and 5 bases at J, with 10 bases in the middle. The CDR3 runs to 12 residues. Here the CDR3 reads CASRDEGETQYF. The CDR3 nucleotides are TGTGCCAGCAGGGATGAGGGGGAGACCCAGTACTTC.

The chain has TRBV9 and TRBJ2-7; TRBD1 matches 7 bases. The V gene end was trimmed by 5 bases and the J gene end by 0 bases; junction bases not matched to a gene: 2. This CDR3 is 13 amino acids long. CDR1 and CDR2 (germline): SGDLS, YYNGEE. CDR3 sequence: CASRGQNSYEQYF. CDR3 DNA sequence: TGTGCCAGCAGGGGACAGAACTCCTACGAGCAGTACTTC.

This clone was recorded once. The chain employs TRBV30 and TRBJ2-5; 13 bases map to TRBD2. The V gene's germline CDR1 is GTSNPN and CDR2 SVGIG (reference sequence). V was pared by 2 bases and J by 12 bases, with 12 bases of the junction left unmatched. The CDR3 extends over 15 amino acids. The CDR3 sequence: CAWSRMSGLAGAKYF. The CDR3 coding sequence is TGTGCCTGGAGTAGGATGAGTGGACTAGCGGGAGCTAAGTACTTC.

V and J are TRBV6-1 and TRBJ1-5; 9 bases match TRBD1. J gave up 3 bases and V 6 bases, and 3 bases lay outside the gene matches. The CDR3 length is 14 residues. In germline, CDR1 is MNHNS, CDR2 SASEGT. In nucleotides, the CDR3 is TGTGCCAGCAGGGGACAGGGAACCAATCAGCCCCAGCATTTT. This sequence encodes CASRGQGTNQPQHF.

A remark on this clone: The sample has other DNA sequences that encode this CDR3 too. The chain joins TRBV30 to TRBJ2-2, with D possibly TRBD2 on 6 matching bases. Germline V gives CDR1 GTSNPN, CDR2 SVGIG (reference sequence). With 0 bases removed from V and 0 bases from J, the gap between germline ends came to 11 bases. This CDR3 comprises 16 residues. CDR3 sequence reads: CAWSVGGRPNTGELFF. The CDR3 DNA reads as TGTGCCTGGAGTGTCGGTGGGAGGCCGAACACCGGGGAGCTGTTTTTT.

This clone showed up just once. This sequence joins TRBV11-2 and TRBJ2-1, with D uncertain. Deletions cut 5 bases from V and 0 bases from J, with 11 bases between. The CDR3 consists of 15 residues. Germline CDR1 and CDR2: SGHAT and FQNNGV. CDR3 sequence reads: CASSPILSSYNEQFF. DNA of the CDR3: TGTGCCAGCAGCCCAATTTTGAGCTCCTACAATGAGCAGTTCTTC.

The chain uses TRBV4-1 and TRBJ1-2; 7 bases align to TRBD1. The V and J ends lost 4 bases and 13 bases, in that order; junction bases with no gene match: 12. CDR1 MGHRA and CDR2 YSYEKL come from the germline V gene. The CDR3 covers 13 residues. The CDR3 DNA reads as TGCGCCAGCAGCCCCCCCTGGACAGGCCAGTTCACCTTC. It translates to CASSPPWTGQFTF.

The V and J genes are TRBV28 and TRBJ1-5; D is ambiguous. The CDR3 is 15 residues long. The V end lost 6 bases, the J end lost 2 bases, and 14 bases lay between the germline ends. Germline V CDR1 and CDR2: MDHEN, SYDVKM. The CDR3 spells CASSRTLAGNQPQHF. The CDR3 DNA reads TGTGCCAGCAGCAGAACACTCGCGGGCAATCAGCCCCAGCATTTT.

The rearrangement uses TRBV28 and TRBJ1-3, with D tentatively TRBD1 (5 bases). CDR1 is MDHEN and CDR2 is SYDVKM in the germline V gene. Trimming cost V 6 bases and J 0 bases, with 15 bases left between them. CDR3 length: 16 amino acids. The CDR3, as DNA: TGTGCCAGCAGCGTCGGGGGAGGAAGCTCTGGAAACACCATATATTTT. Its protein is CASSVGGGSSGNTIYF.

V usage is TRBV27 and J usage is TRBJ2-2; D is uncertain. The CDR3 sequence is 13 residues long. Germline CDR1 reads MNHEY; CDR2 reads SMNVEV (reference sequence). Trimming cost V 4 bases and J 8 bases, with 11 bases left between them. CDR3 in amino acids: CASSSELKGELFF. For the CDR3, the DNA is TGTGCCAGCAGTTCAGAGTTGAAAGGGGAGCTGTTTTTT.

As concerns this clone: In the same sample, other DNA sequences code for this CDR3. The chain carries TRBV30 and TRBJ1-5, with 9 bases matching TRBD1. Per the germline V gene, CDR1 is GTSNPN and CDR2 is SVGIG (reference sequence). V shed 3 bases and J 4 bases; nucleotides not matched to a gene: 7. The CDR3 sequence is 15 residues long. CDR3 loop: CAWRSTGTGNQPQHF. The CDR3 nucleotides are TGTGCCTGGAGATCAACCGGGACAGGGAATCAGCCCCAGCATTTT.

This clone was observed a few times. The genes are TRBV7-9 and TRBJ1-1; D uncertain. The CDR3 consists of 14 residues. V lost 4 bases, J lost 4 bases, and 13 bases lay in between. The germline V gene encodes CDR1 SEHNR and CDR2 FQNEAQ (reference sequence). The CDR3 is CASSSTPSSTEAFF. DNA of the CDR3: TGTGCCAGCAGCTCAACCCCTAGTAGCACTGAAGCTTTCTTT.

V is TRBV6-6 and J is TRBJ1-2; 7 bases align to TRBD1. CDR3 length: 15 residues. V shed 6 bases, J shed 0 bases, and the junction held 7 bases outside the gene matches. CDR1 is MNHNY, CDR2 SVGAGI, per germline (reference sequence). As DNA, the CDR3 is TGTGCCAGCAGATATACAGGGGAAACTAACTATGGCTACACCTTC. This translates into CASRYTGETNYGYTF.

The rearrangement uses TRBV5-1 and TRBJ1-2; 10 nucleotides align to TRBD1. The CDR3 is 15 amino acids. Germline V lookup: CDR1 SGHRS, CDR2 YFSETQ. J gave up 3 bases and V 4 bases, and 6 bases lay outside the gene matches. CDR3: CASSLDRGLDYGYTF. CDR3 coding DNA: TGCGCCAGCAGCCTGGACAGGGGGTTAGACTATGGCTACACCTTC.

The gene calls are TRBV18 and TRBJ2-3, with TRBD2 matching 12 bases. The CDR3 runs to 15 residues. CDR1 and CDR2 (germline): KGHSH, LQKENI. Losses at the gene ends were 1 base for V and 14 bases for J; bases not matched to a gene: 10. The CDR3 nucleotides are TGTGCCAGCTCACCACTCCCTAGCGGGAGGGCCGGAGTGTATTTT. Amino acid sequence: CASSPLPSGRAGVYF.

The chain employs TRBV18 and TRBJ1-5; no clear D gene. The CDR3 consists of 12 residues. The V gene lost 3 bases and the J gene lost 5 bases, with 5 bases spanning the gap. From germline, CDR1 is KGHSH and CDR2 LQKENI. The CDR3 loop reads CASSPDDQPQHF. CDR3 nucleotides: TGTGCCAGCTCACCCGATGATCAGCCCCAGCATTTT.

This CDR3 is CASSGRAGYEQYF. Written as DNA, the CDR3 is TGTGCCAGCAGCGGGCGGGCAGGCTACGAGCAGTACTTC. The chain has TRBV7-2 and TRBJ2-7; D is possibly TRBD2 (5 bases). Trimming removed 5 bases at V and 3 bases at J, with 11 bases between. CDR1 is SGHTA and CDR2 is FQGNSA in the germline V gene. CDR3 length: 13 residues.

In this sample, this clone turned up once. The CDR3 nucleotides read TGTGCCAGCAGCTTAGTCGGACTAGCACTAGATACGCAGTATTTT. It yields the protein CASSLVGLALDTQYF. The chain employs TRBV7-2 and TRBJ2-3, with 8 bases aligning to TRBD2. Germline CDR1 is SGHTA and CDR2 is FQGNSA. The ends lost 1 base at V and 5 bases at J; junction bases unmatched: 5. This CDR3 is built from 15 residues.

As for this clone: The same CDR3 can be traced to other DNA sequences in this sample. The genes are TRBV6-1 and TRBJ1-2; the D is unclear. V lost 0 bases, J lost 2 bases, and 7 bases lay in between. Germline CDR1 is MNHNS and CDR2 is SASEGT. The CDR3 runs 14 residues. For the CDR3, the DNA is TGTGCCAGCAGTGAAGCGGGCGTCAACTATGGCTACACCTTC. The encoded protein is CASSEAGVNYGYTF.

This chain connects TRBV5-7 to TRBJ2-1; D gene ambiguous. TRBV5-7 has ORF status, its function being uncertain. This CDR3 region has 12 residues. V lost 1 base and J 9 bases, leaving 8 bases between the germline ends. The CDR3 DNA reads TGTGCCAGCAGCTTGAAGGGAAGTGAGCAGTTCTTC. It yields the protein CASSLKGSEQFF.

CDR3 loop: CASSIGENTGELFF. In DNA, the CDR3 is TGTGCCAGCAGTATTGGGGAGAACACCGGGGAGCTGTTTTTT. The rearrangement joins TRBV6-1 to TRBJ2-2, with no clear D. The CDR3 has 14 residues. Deletions cut 5 bases from V and 1 base from J, with 8 bases between. Germline V gives CDR1 MNHNS, CDR2 SASEGT.

This chain connects TRBV6-6 to TRBJ1-1, with TRBD1 as a possible D gene (5 bases). Deletions cut 7 bases from V and 0 bases from J, with 15 bases between. Germline CDR1 reads MNHNY; CDR2 reads SVGAGI (reference sequence). The CDR3 runs to 15 residues. The CDR3 nucleotides are TGTGCCAGCAAGGCCGCAGGGAGCATGAACACTGAAGCTTTCTTT. Its protein product is CASKAAGSMNTEAFF.

This chain joins TRBV6-1 and TRBJ2-7, with 9 bases matching TRBD2. The CDR3 totals 18 residues. The V gene's germline CDR1 is MNHNS and CDR2 SASEGT. The junction had 18 bases not matched to a gene; V was cut back by 3 bases and J by 6 bases. The CDR3 loop reads CASSEISILAGVYGEQYF. The CDR3 DNA reads TGTGCCAGCAGTGAGATCTCCATTTTAGCGGGAGTTTACGGCGAGCAGTACTTC.

V and J are TRBV7-9 and TRBJ2-3; D gene unclear. V lost 3 bases, J lost 5 bases, and 9 bases lay in between. The CDR3 totals 13 residues. The germline V gene encodes CDR1 SEHNR and CDR2 FQNEAQ (reference sequence). The CDR3 loop reads CASSFAGGDTQYF. In DNA form, the CDR3 reads TGTGCCAGCAGCTTTGCCGGCGGAGATACGCAGTATTTT.

V gene TRBV11-2 combines with J gene TRBJ1-6; weak D call: TRBD1 (6 bases). The germline CDR1 and CDR2 sequences are SGHAT and FQNNGV. The CDR3 spans 14 residues. Trimming left V 4 bases short and J 7 bases short, with 11 bases between. CDR3 sequence (DNA): TGTGCCAGCAGCTCCCAAACAGGGAATTCACCCCTCCACTTT. Amino acids: CASSSQTGNSPLHF.

This clone was detected a few times. This chain connects TRBV18 to TRBJ1-6, with D possibly TRBD1 on 5 matching bases. Germline CDR1 and CDR2: KGHSH and LQKENI. The CDR3 is 16 amino acids. With 0 bases removed from V and 9 bases from J, the gap between germline ends came to 15 bases. CDR3 in amino acids: CASSPPRGGLGSPLHF. DNA for the CDR3: TGTGCCAGCTCACCACCAAGGGGAGGCCTAGGTTCACCCCTCCACTTT.

The J gene is TRBJ2-5, the V gene TRBV28, with 7 bases matching TRBD1. CDR1 MDHEN and CDR2 SYDVKM come from the germline V gene. The CDR3 runs 16 residues. V lost 5 bases to trimming and J lost 2 bases; unmatched junction nucleotides: 11. The CDR3 here is CASSPIRTGKQETQYF. CDR3 coding DNA: TGTGCCAGCAGTCCAATAAGGACAGGTAAACAAGAGACCCAGTACTTC.